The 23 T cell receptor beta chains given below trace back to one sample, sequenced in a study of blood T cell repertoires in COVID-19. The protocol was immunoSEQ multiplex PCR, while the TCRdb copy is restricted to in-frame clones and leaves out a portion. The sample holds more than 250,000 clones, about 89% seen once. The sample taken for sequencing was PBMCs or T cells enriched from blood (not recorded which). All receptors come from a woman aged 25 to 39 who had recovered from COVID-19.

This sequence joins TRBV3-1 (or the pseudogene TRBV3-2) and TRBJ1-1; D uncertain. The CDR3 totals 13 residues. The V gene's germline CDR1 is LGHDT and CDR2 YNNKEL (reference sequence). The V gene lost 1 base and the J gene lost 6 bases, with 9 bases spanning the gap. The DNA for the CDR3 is TGTGCCAGCAGCCAAGGAAGTCAGGCTGAAGCTTTCTTT. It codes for CASSQGSQAEAFF.

The CDR3 is CASSWGQGALYEQYF. The CDR3 DNA is TGTGCCAGCAGCTGGGGGCAGGGGGCGTTATACGAGCAGTACTTC. This rearrangement joins TRBV5-4 to TRBJ2-7, with 8 bases that match TRBD1. Per germline, CDR1 SGHNT and CDR2 YYREEE (reference sequence). The CDR3 is made up of 15 amino acids. V shed 3 bases, J shed 4 bases, and the junction held 9 bases outside the gene matches.

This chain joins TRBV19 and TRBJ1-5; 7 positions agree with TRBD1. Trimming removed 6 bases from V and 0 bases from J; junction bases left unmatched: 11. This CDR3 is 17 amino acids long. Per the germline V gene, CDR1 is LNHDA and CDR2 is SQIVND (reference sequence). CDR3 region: CASSAGTAVYSNQPQHF. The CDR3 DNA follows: TGTGCCAGTAGCGCCGGGACAGCAGTCTATAGCAATCAGCCCCAGCATTTT.

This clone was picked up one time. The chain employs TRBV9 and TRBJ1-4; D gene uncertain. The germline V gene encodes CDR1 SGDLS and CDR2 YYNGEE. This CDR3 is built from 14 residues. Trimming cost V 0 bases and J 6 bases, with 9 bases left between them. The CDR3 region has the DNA TGTGCCAGCAGCGTAGGTCGGTTGGATGAAAAACTGTTTTTT. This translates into CASSVGRLDEKLFF.

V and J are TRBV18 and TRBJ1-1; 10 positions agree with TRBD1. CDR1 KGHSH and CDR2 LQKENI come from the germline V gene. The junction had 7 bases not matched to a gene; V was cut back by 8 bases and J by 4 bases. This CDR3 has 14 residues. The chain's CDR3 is CASTGQGGVTEAFF. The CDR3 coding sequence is TGTGCCAGCACCGGACAGGGGGGGGTCACTGAAGCTTTCTTT. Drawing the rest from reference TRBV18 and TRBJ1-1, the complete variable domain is NAGVMQNPRHLVRRRGQEARLRCSPMKGHSHVYWYRQLPEEGLKFMVYLQKENIIDESGMPKERFSAEFPKEGPSILRIQQVVRGDSAAYFCASTGQGGVTEAFFGQGTRLTVV.

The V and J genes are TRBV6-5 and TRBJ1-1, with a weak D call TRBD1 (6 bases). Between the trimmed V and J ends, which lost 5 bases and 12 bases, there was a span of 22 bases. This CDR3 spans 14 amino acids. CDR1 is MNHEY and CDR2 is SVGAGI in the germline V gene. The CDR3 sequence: CASSPEGHYTATFF. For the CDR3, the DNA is TGTGCCAGCAGTCCCGAGGGACACTATACGGCAACTTTCTTT.

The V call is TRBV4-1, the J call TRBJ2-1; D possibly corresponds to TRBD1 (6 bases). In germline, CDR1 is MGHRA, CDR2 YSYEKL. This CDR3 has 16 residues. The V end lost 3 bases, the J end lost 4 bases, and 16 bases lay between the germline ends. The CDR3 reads CASSHRGGSPYNEQFF. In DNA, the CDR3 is TGCGCCAGCAGCCACCGAGGGGGAAGTCCTTACAATGAGCAGTTCTTC.

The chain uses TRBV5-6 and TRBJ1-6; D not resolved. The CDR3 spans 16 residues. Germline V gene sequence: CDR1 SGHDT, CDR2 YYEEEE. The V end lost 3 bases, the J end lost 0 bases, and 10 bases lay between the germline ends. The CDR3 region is CASSSAVSSYNSPLHF. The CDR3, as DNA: TGTGCCAGCAGCTCCGCGGTGAGCTCCTATAATTCACCCCTCCACTTT.

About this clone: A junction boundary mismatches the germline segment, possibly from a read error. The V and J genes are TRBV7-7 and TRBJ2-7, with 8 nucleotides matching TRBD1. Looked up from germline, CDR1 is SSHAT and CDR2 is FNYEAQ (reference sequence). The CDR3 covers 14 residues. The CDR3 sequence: CASSLGQGHYEQYF. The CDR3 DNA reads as TGTGCTAGCAGCTTAGGACAGGGCCACTACGAGCAGTACTTC.

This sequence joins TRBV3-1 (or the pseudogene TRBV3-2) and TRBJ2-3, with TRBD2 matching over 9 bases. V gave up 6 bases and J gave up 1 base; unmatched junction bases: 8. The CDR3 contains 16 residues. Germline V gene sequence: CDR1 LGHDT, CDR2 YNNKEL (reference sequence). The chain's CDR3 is CASSHLAGGGTDTQYF. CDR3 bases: TGTGCCAGCAGTCACCTCGCGGGGGGGGGCACAGATACGCAGTATTTT.

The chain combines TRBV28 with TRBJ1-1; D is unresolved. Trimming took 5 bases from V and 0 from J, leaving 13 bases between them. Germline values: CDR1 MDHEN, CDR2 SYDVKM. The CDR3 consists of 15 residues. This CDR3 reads CASSPLQAMNTEAFF. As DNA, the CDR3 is TGTGCCAGCAGTCCACTCCAAGCGATGAACACTGAAGCTTTCTTT.

The CDR3 loop reads CATKLQGKMNTEAFF. The CDR3 nucleotides are TGTGCCACCAAGCTACAGGGGAAGATGAACACTGAAGCTTTCTTT. V is TRBV24-1 and J is TRBJ1-1, with TRBD1 matching over 7 bases. V lost 8 bases to trimming and J lost 0 bases; unmatched junction nucleotides: 8. Germline CDR1 KGHDR, CDR2 SFDVKD. The CDR3 length is 15 residues.

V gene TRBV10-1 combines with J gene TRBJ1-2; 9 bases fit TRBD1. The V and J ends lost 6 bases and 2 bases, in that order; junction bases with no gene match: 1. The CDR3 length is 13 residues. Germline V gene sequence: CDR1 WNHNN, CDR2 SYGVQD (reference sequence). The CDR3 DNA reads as TGCGCCAGCAGCGGGACAGGGAACTATGGCTACACCTTC. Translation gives CASSGTGNYGYTF.

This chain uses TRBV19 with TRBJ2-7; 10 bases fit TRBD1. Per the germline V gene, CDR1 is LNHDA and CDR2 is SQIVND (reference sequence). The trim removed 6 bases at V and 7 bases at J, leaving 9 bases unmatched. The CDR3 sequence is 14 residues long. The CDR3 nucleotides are TGTGCCAGTAGAGCCGGGACAGGGGTTTTTGAGCAGTACTTC. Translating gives CASRAGTGVFEQYF.

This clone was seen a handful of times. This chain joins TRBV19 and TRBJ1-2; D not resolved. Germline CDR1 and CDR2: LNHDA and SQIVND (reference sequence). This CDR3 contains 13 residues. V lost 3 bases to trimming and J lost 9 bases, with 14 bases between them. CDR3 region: CASSIAVGSSYTF. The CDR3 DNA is TGTGCCAGTAGTATCGCAGTAGGGAGTAGCTACACCTTC.

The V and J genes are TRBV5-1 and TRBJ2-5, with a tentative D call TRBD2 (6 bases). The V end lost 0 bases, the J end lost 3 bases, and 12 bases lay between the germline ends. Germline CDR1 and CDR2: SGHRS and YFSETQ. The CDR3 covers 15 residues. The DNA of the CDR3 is TGCGCCAGCAGCTTGGAAACTAGCCGAGAAGAGACCCAGTACTTC. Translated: CASSLETSREETQYF. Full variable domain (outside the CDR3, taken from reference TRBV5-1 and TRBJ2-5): KAGVTQTPRYLIKTRGQQVTLSCSPISGHRSVSWYQQTPGQGLQFLFEYFSETQRNKGNFPGRFSGRQFSNSRSEMNVSTLELGDSALYLCASSLETSREETQYFGPGTRLLVL.

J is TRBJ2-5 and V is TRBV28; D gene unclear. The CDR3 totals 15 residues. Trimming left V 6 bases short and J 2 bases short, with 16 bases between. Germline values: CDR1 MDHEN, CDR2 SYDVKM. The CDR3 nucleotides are TGTGCCAGCAGCCCTGAGGAAAACCTGCAAGAGACCCAGTACTTC. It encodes CASSPEENLQETQYF.

This CDR3 is CASSFYAGQLLSGNTIYF. In DNA form, the CDR3 reads TGTGCCAGCAGCTTCTACGCCGGACAGCTCCTCTCTGGAAACACCATATATTTT. The J gene is TRBJ1-3, the V gene TRBV7-2, with D possibly matching TRBD1 (6 bases). The CDR3 covers 18 residues. Germline V gene data show CDR1 as SGHTA and CDR2 as FQGNSA. The ends were cut back, 3 bases at V and 0 bases at J, with 18 bases in the middle.

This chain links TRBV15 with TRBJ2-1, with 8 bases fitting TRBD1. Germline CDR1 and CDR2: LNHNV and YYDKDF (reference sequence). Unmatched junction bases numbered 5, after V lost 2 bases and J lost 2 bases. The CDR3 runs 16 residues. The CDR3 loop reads CATSRITGGAYNEQFF. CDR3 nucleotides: TGTGCCACCAGCAGAATTACAGGGGGAGCCTACAATGAGCAGTTCTTC.

The CDR3: CASSPLVGFTDTQYF. The CDR3 DNA follows: TGTGCCAGCAGTCCCTTAGTGGGCTTCACAGATACGCAGTATTTT. The V gene is TRBV4-2, the J gene TRBJ2-3, with D unresolved. V was clipped by 6 bases and J by 2 bases, with 15 bases between them. The CDR3 contains 15 residues. Germline CDR1 is LGHNA and CDR2 is YNFKEQ.

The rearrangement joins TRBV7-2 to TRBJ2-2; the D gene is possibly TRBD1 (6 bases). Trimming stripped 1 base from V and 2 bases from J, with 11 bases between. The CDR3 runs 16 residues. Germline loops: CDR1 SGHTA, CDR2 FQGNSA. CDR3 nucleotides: TGTGCCAGCAGCTTAGAAGGCAGGGGAAACACCGGGGAGCTGTTTTTT. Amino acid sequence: CASSLEGRGNTGELFF.

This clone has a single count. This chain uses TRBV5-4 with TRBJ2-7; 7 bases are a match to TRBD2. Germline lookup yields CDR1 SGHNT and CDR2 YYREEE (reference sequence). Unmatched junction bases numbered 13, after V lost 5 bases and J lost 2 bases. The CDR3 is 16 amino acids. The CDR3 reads CASSSRAGVAPYEQYF. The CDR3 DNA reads TGTGCCAGCAGTTCCAGGGCGGGGGTAGCCCCCTACGAGCAGTACTTC.

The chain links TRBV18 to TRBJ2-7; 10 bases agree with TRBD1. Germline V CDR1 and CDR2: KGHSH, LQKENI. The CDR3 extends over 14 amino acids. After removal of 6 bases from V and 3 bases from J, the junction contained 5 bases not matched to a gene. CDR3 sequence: CASSPGTGVYEQYF. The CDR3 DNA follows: TGTGCCAGCTCGCCTGGGACAGGGGTCTACGAGCAGTACTTC.